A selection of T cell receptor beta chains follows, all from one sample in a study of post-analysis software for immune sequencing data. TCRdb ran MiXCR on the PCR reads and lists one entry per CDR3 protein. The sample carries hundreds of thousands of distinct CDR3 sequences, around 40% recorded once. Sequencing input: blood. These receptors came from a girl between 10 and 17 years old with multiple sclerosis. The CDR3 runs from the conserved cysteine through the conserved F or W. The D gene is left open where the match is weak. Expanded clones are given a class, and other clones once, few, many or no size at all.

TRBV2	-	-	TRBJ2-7	TGTGCCAGCACGAGGCAGCCCTCCTACGAGCAGTACTTC	CASTRQPSYEQYF
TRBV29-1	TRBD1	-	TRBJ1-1	TGCAGCGCCAGGGGACAGGGGAACACTGAAGCTTTCTTT	CSARGQGNTEAFF
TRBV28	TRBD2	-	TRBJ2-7	TGTGCCAGCAGTCCCCGGAGACTAGCCTCCTACGAGCAGTACTTC	CASSPRRLASYEQYF
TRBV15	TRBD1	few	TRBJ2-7	TGTGCCACCAGCAAATACCGGGACAGGGATTACGAGCAGTACTTC	CATSKYRDRDYEQYF
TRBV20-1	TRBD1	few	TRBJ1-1	TGCAGTGTTACGACAGGGCTGAACACTGAAGCTTTCTTT	CSVTTGLNTEAFF
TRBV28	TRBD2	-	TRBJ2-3	TGTGCCAGCAGTGCCCTAGGACTAGCCCGTCCCTCTAGCACAGATACGCAGTATTTT	CASSALGLARPSSTDTQYF
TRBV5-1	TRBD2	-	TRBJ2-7	TGCGCCAGCAGCTTAGAACTAGCGGGAGATGAGCAGTACTTC	CASSLELAGDEQYF
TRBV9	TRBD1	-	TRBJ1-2	TGTGCCAGCAGCACCGAACCGACAGGGGTTTACTATGGCTACACCTTC	CASSTEPTGVYYGYTF
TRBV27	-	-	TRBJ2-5	TGTGCCAGCTCCTCTCCATCCGGGAGAGAGACCCAGTACTTC	CASSSPSGRETQYF
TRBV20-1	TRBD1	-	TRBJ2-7	TGCAGTGCTATTGGGACAGGGGACTACGAGCAGTACTTC	CSAIGTGDYEQYF
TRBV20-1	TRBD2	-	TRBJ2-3	TGCAGTGCTAGAGCGACGGGAGGGAGCACAGATACGCAGTATTTT	CSARATGGSTDTQYF
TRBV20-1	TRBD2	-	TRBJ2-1	TGCAGTGCTAGAGTACCGGGAGGGATTTACAATGAGCAGTTCTTC	CSARVPGGIYNEQFF
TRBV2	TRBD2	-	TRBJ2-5	TGTGCCAGCAGTGCTCTAGCGGGGCCCCAAGAGACCCAGTACTTC	CASSALAGPQETQYF
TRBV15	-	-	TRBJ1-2	TGTGCCACCAGCAGAGAGGGCCGTGGGGACTATGGCTACACCTTC	CATSREGRGDYGYTF
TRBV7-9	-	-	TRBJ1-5	TGTGCCAGCAGCTTAGCGATGGGGGGAAGCAATCAGCCCCAGCATTTT	CASSLAMGGSNQPQHF
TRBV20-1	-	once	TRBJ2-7	TGCAGTGTTTGGGCGGGCGGATCCTACGAGCAGTACTTC	CSVWAGGSYEQYF
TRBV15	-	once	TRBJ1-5	TGTGCCACCAGCAGAGATGTTGGCGGTCAGCCCCAGCATTTT	CATSRDVGGQPQHF
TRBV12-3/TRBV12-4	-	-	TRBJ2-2	TGTGCCAGCAGTTTTTTAGCGGCGAACCCTAACACCGGGGAGCTGTTTTTT	CASSFLAANPNTGELFF
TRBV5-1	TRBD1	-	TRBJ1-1	TGCGCCAGCAGCTTGGGAGGGGGCCCTACTGAAGCTTTCTTT	CASSLGGGPTEAFF
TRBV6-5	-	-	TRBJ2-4	TGTGCCAGCAGCCAACCAGGGAACCGAAAAAACATTCAGTACTTC	CASSQPGNRKNIQYF
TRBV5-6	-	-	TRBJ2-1	TGTGCCAGCAGCTTGGCCGCGGGGGAGCAGTTCTTC	CASSLAAGEQFF
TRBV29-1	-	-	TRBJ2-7	TGCAGCGGAATAGGGGTCCGACCCTACGAGCAGTACTTC	CSGIGVRPYEQYF
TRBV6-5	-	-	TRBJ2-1	TGTGCCAGCAGTTACCGGCCCCCAGACGGTAGTAGGGATAATGAGCAGTTCTTC	CASSYRPPDGSRDNEQFF
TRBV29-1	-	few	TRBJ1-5	TGCAGCGCTATTGTCCTTAATCAGCCCCAGCATTTT	CSAIVLNQPQHF
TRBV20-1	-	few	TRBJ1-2	TGCAGTGCTAGAGATCAGGGAGGGGATGGCTACACCTTC	CSARDQGGDGYTF
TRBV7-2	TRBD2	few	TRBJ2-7	TGTGCCAGCAGCTCCCAGACTAGCGGGAGGTATCTTACCTACGAGCAGTACTTC	CASSSQTSGRYLTYEQYF
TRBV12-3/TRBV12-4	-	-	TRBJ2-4	TGTGCCAGCAGTTCACTGCCCCAGCTGGCCAAAAACATTCAGTACTTC	CASSSLPQLAKNIQYF
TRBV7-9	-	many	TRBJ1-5	TGTGCCAGCAGCTCACAAAACGCTCAGCCCCAGCATTTT	CASSSQNAQPQHF
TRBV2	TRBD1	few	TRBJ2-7	TGTGCCAGCGGTTTGGACAGGGGTTACGAGCAGTACTTC	CASGLDRGYEQYF